This T cell receptor gamma chain was obtained from a study of Vδ1+ human thymocytes (dated by TCRdb to the late 2010s). In the study overall: The study characterised mRNA-level TRG and TRD CDR3 repertoires of highly purified Vdelta1+ thymocytes from young children as a data resource. Validation of the multiplex-based CDR3 amplicon strategy against 5'RACE-based CDR3 amplicon generation methods had been performed previously.

Study-level results and caveats: The authors advised highly purified populations and single-cell validation, since unexpected Vdelta2 sequences could cause misinterpretation of bulk repertoire data. No clustering by age or sex was observed, so analyses did not stratify donors by these variables. Many TRG clonotypes were found to be shared between donors (up to about 7x10^3), whereas TRD repertoires were found to be essentially private (max roughly 100 shared). Thymic TRG and TRD repertoires appeared highly polyclonal with Gaussian CDR3 length distributions, unlike oligoclonal peripheral blood repertoires. Even though sort purity was high, 20% to 25% of thymic TRD sequences were Vdelta2 (and few were Vdelta3), which was not the case for the peripheral blood Vdelta1+ controls.

This clone was picked up a small number of times. Its recognized antigen is unknown. One base away there is no much larger clone; base qualities are not given. The CDR3 measures 11 amino acids from cysteine to phenylalanine. The sequence is cut down to CDR3 DNA, 33 bases in frame from base 1. According to the germline V gene (reference sequence), CDR1 reads GITISATS and CDR2 reads ISYDGTV. The germline V end is reduced by 5 bases and the J end by 7 bases; junction bases left unmatched: 5. RNA extraction was carried out with the RNeasy mini kit, and reverse transcription was then done using Superscript III. To generate the CDR3 amplicons, a multiplex PCR was run using pooled V-gene forward primers together with a constant-region reverse primer that carried Illumina adaptor overhangs. After gel purification, the amplicons were indexed with Nextera index primers over approximately 8 extra PCR cycles and then purified using AMPure XP beads. Sequencing of the libraries was done on an Illumina MiSeq using paired-end 250 bp reads, dual indexing and an approximately 22% PhiX spike-in. In the source study's methods: FastQC was used to check read quality, and ea-utils fastq-join was used to merge TRG read pairs. IMGT/HighV-QUEST was used to annotate sequences, retaining only productive sequences with an unambiguous V-gene assignment, and each clonotype was defined by an identical CDR3 sequence. For downstream analysis, VDJtools 1.1.1, tcR 2.2.3, Treemap and vegan Shannon diversity in R 3.4.4 were used. With CATT, TCRdb called clones again from the public reads; duplicate DNA rows were later joined. The V and J calls here are based on TCRdb, not the publication. This sample comprises tens of thousands of gamma-chain clones, 20% to 25% of them detected only once. The leading ten clones occupy under 2% of the sample.

Thymic samples were depleted of alphabeta T cells, then CD3+ TCRVdelta1+ TCRVdelta2- thymocytes were FACS-sorted. A purity of roughly 97% to 99.6% was achieved for sorted Vdelta1+ thymocytes. The thymic specimens were obtained from several paediatric patients, aged about 5 days to 17 months, who were having corrective cardiac surgery. After the thymic tissue was dispersed, mononuclear cells were isolated using a Histopaque-1077 density gradient. The staining antibodies were anti-TCRVdelta1 clone TS8.2, anti-TCRVdelta2 clone B6, anti-CD3 clone HIT3a and anti-TCRalphabeta clone IP26. The sample comprised Vdelta1+ gamma-delta thymocytes from the thymus. The sample's cell subset or site label, decoded: FACS-sorted CD3+ TCRalphabeta- TCRVdelta1+ TCRVdelta2- thymocytes. The sequence joins TRGV9 to TRGJ1 or TRGJ2. The sequence came from a girl younger than two who had congenital heart surgery. The DNA is as follows: TGTGCCTTGTGGGGTGAATATAAGAAACTCTTT. Translated, this gives CALWGEYKKLF.